What follows is one TCR beta chain and its context. The target antigen is unknown. The regulatory T cell sort gate was CD4+CD25hiCD127low/negative. The source of the sample is a study of B cell selection in AIRE deficiency. The V and J ends lost 9 bases and 4 bases, in that order; junction bases with no gene match: 4. This CDR3 region has 13 residues. Germline lookup yields CDR1 SNHLY and CDR2 FYNNEI. Methods used by the authors: Some 61,000 patient and more than 95,000 healthy donor TCRbeta sequences came from Tregs. The table came from immunoSEQ multiplex PCR; TCRdb's copy has only in-frame clones and leaves some out. V, J and clone size are taken as reported in that table, and D and trimming were inferred from the DNA itself. The sample yields some 14,000 clones, 93% seen once. Study-wide points: Of a few thousand shared Treg TCRbeta sequences, 30% to 35% were healthy-only, just under 9.5% patient-only. Shared Treg sequences were biased toward short CDR3s with few non-templated nucleotide insertions.

This clonotype was sampled from a human donor with AIRE deficiency. Sequences were obtained from Tregs sorted from PBMCs. This chain links TRBV2 with TRBJ2-3, with 10 bases aligning to TRBD2. CDR3 in DNA: TGTGCCAGGGGACTAGCGATTCCAGATACGCAGTATTTT. This codes for CARGLAIPDTQYF. Variable domain in full (rest from reference TRBV2 and TRBJ2-3): EPEVTQTPSHQVTQMGQEVILRCVPISNHLYFYWYRQILGQKVEFLVSFYNNEISEKSEIFDDQFSVERPDGSNFTLKIRSTKLEDSAMYFCARGLAIPDTQYFGPGTRLTVL.